This T cell receptor (beta chain) was sequenced in a study of T cell responses to AZD1222 COVID-19 vaccine. This clone was observed a single time. Trimming cost V 5 bases and J 0 bases; bases outside gene matches: 14. Germline loops: CDR1 MDHEN, CDR2 SYDVKM. CDR3 size: 18 residues. Method: immunoSEQ multiplex PCR; TCRdb's copy keeps in-frame clones and lacks some. The sample records 150,000 to 200,000 clones, almost 90% being singletons. The clonotype originates from an adult who received the AZD1222 COVID-19 vaccine. This specimen was peripheral blood, taken 28 days after the second AZD1222 dose. V usage is TRBV28 and J usage is TRBJ2-7; 9 bases are a match to TRBD1. The CDR3 region is CASSIRPGQGRYSYEQYF. The CDR3 region has the DNA TGTGCCAGCAGTATTCGACCGGGACAGGGTAGGTACTCCTACGAGCAGTACTTC.